The rows below give T cell receptor beta chains drawn from one sample of a study of glioma-infiltrating T cells. One entry per CDR3 protein results from TCRdb running MiXCR on the multiplex PCR reads. Among about 110,000 distinct CDR3 sequences listed, less than 30% were seen once. Sequencing input: glioma tissue, nonneoplastic brain tissue, or PBMCs (not recorded which). The receptor source for this set is a human donor with low-grade glioma or glioblastoma, undergoing nonglioma brain surgery, or in good health (not recorded which). CDR3s include the opening cysteine and the closing phenylalanine or tryptophan. A D gene is named only where the DNA matches it firmly. Clone size, where shown, is once, few, many, or a class for clones that have expanded.

TRBV4-1	few	TRBD1	TRBJ2-7	TGCGCCAGCAGCCACTTTGCGGCCCAGGGGGCCATGTTCGGGCAGTACTTC	CASSHFAAQGAMFGQYF
TRBV20-1	many	.	TRBJ2-7	TGCAGTGCTAGACCCGGGGCCTACGAGCAGTACTTC	CSARPGAYEQYF
TRBV5-6	few	TRBD1	TRBJ1-1	TGTGCCAGCAGTTACAGGGGTCTTGAAGCTTTCTTT	CASSYRGLEAFF
TRBV4-1	many	.	TRBJ1-2	TGCGCCAGCAGCCAAGGATGGAGGGACTATGGCTACACCTTC	CASSQGWRDYGYTF
TRBV7-2	few	TRBD2	TRBJ2-3	TGTGCCAGCAGCTTAGCAGGGTGGGCGGGGGGGCCGGGGACAGATACGCAGTATTTT	CASSLAGWAGGPGTDTQYF
TRBV27	.	.	TRBJ2-2	TGTGCCAGTTTATTCGGCCACGCGAACACCGGGGAGCTGTTTTTT	CASLFGHANTGELFF
TRBV20-1	many	.	TRBJ2-7	TGCAGTGCTAGCTTGGGGCTCTTATCCACCTACGAGCAGTACTTC	CSASLGLLSTYEQYF
TRBV18	few	TRBD1	TRBJ1-1	TGTGCCAGCTCAGGACAGGCGAACACTGAAGCTTTCTTT	CASSGQANTEAFF
TRBV25-1	many	.	TRBJ1-4	TGTGCCAGCAGTGAATGGACGGGACGGAATGAAAAACTGTTTTTT	CASSEWTGRNEKLFF
TRBV27	.	.	TRBJ2-7	TGTGCCAGCAGTTTAAAGTCAGGCCAAGGGGACTACGAGCAGTACTTC	CASSLKSGQGDYEQYF
TRBV20-1	once	.	TRBJ2-1	TGCAGTGCTAGGGGTAACGGGAACTACTACAATGAGCAGTTCTTC	CSARGNGNYYNEQFF
TRBV6-1	many	TRBD2	TRBJ2-7	TGTGCCACCACTAGCGGGAGGAAATACGAGCAGTACTTC	CATTSGRKYEQYF
TRBV3-1	.	.	TRBJ2-1	TGTGCCAGCAGCCTTTTCCTAGGTGGAACAGGCAATGAGCAGTTCTTC	CASSLFLGGTGNEQFF
TRBV5-1	.	.	TRBJ2-7	TGCGCCAGCAGCTTGGTGGACTACGGGTGCGAGCAGTACTTC	CASSLVDYGCEQYF
TRBV6-5	many	.	TRBJ1-5	TGTGCCAGCAGTTACCGGAAACAGCCCCAGCATTTT	CASSYRKQPQHF
TRBV6-1	many	TRBD2	TRBJ2-3	TGTGCCAGCAGTTTAGCGGGGAACACAGATACGCAGTATTTT	CASSLAGNTDTQYF
TRBV4-3	many	.	TRBJ2-3	TGCGCCAGCAGCCAAGATCACTTCTATAGCACAGATACGCAGTATTTT	CASSQDHFYSTDTQYF
TRBV7-2	.	.	TRBJ1-2	TGTGCCAGCAGCTTAGCTGGGACGGACTATAACTATGGCTACACCTTC	CASSLAGTDYNYGYTF
TRBV19	many	TRBD1	TRBJ1-5	TGTGCCAGTAGTATTTTGGGACAGGGGTCACAGCCCCAGCATTTT	CASSILGQGSQPQHF
TRBV10-3	many	TRBD2	TRBJ2-7	TGTGCCATCAGTGAGTCGAGAGGACTAGCGGGAGTTGCCCACGAGCAGTACTTC	CAISESRGLAGVAHEQYF
TRBV29-1	many	.	TRBJ2-7	TGCAGCGCTCCGGGACCTGCGAAGGAGCAGTACTTC	CSAPGPAKEQYF
TRBV9	many	TRBD1	TRBJ1-5	TGTGCCAGCAGCGAAGGGACAGGGCTACAGCCCCAGCATTTT	CASSEGTGLQPQHF
TRBV20-1	many	TRBD1	TRBJ2-3	TGCAGTGCTGGACAGGAGACAGGCACTGGGGGAGCGCAGTATTTT	CSAGQETGTGGAQYF
TRBV12-5	.	TRBD1	TRBJ2-1	TGTGCTAGTGGTTTGGGACAGGGGCTAGATTCTGTGCAGTTCTTC	CASGLGQGLDSVQFF
TRBV20-1	.	TRBD1	TRBJ1-2	TGCAGCACCAGGACAGGGAGATTCGGTGGCTACACCTTC	CSTRTGRFGGYTF
TRBV9	.	TRBD2	TRBJ2-3	TGTGCCAGCAGCCTCAAGCGGGGCCTCACAGATACGCAGTATTTT	CASSLKRGLTDTQYF
TRBV24-1	many	.	TRBJ2-1	TGTGCCACCAGTCTTACCGGGTTATATGAGCAGTTCTTC	CATSLTGLYEQFF
TRBV5-4	.	TRBD2	TRBJ2-7	TGTGCCAGCAGCGCGACTAGCGGGGGGCCCCCCTACGAGCAGTACTTC	CASSATSGGPPYEQYF
TRBV29-1	many	.	TRBJ2-3	TGCAGCGGATCAGGGTCGGGCACAGATACGCAGTATTTT	CSGSGSGTDTQYF
TRBV20-1	many	.	TRBJ1-2	TGCAGTGCTAGAGGGCAGCACTATGGCTACACCTTC	CSARGQHYGYTF
TRBV4-3	few	.	TRBJ1-6	TGCGCCAGCAGCCAAGATTCTGGAGGCGGGAGTTATTCACCCCTCCACTTT	CASSQDSGGGSYSPLHF
TRBV27	.	TRBD1	TRBJ1-5	TGTGCCAAAAGTTTTGGCAGGGGGGGACAGCCCCAGCATTTT	CAKSFGRGGQPQHF
TRBV29-1	many	TRBD2	TRBJ2-3	TGCAGCGTAAAGACTAGCGGGAGCACAGATACGCAGTATTTT	CSVKTSGSTDTQYF
TRBV6-5	.	TRBD1	TRBJ2-7	TGTGCCAGCAGCCTGGGACAGGGGCCCTACGAGCGGTACTTC	CASSLGQGPYERYF
TRBV24-1	many	.	TRBJ2-1	TGTGCCACCAGCGCAGGGGCGATCTCCTACAATGAGCAGTTCTTC	CATSAGAISYNEQFF
TRBV6-1	few	.	TRBJ2-1	TGTGCCAGCGTTAATACCTACAATGAGCAGTTCTTC	CASVNTYNEQFF
TRBV2	many	.	TRBJ1-1	TGTGCCAGCATTCCGGGACAAACGAACACTGAAGCTTTCTTT	CASIPGQTNTEAFF
TRBV19	few	.	TRBJ1-5	TGTGCCAGTACGGACGGCCTATACAATCAGCCCCAGCATTTT	CASTDGLYNQPQHF
TRBV7-2	many	.	TRBJ2-3	TGTGCCAGCAGCATTTCCACAGATACGCAGTATTTT	CASSISTDTQYF
TRBV12-3/TRBV12-4	.	.	TRBJ1-5	TGTGTCAGCAGTTTACGGGGGGATCAGCCCCAGCATTTT	CVSSLRGDQPQHF
TRBV14	many	.	TRBJ2-1	TGTGCCAGCAGTCAGACAGGATCGGGTACTTTGGGGCCTCTCAATGAGCAGTTCTTC	CASSQTGSGTLGPLNEQFF
TRBV29-1	few	TRBD1	TRBJ2-7	TGCAGCGTTGCCCTGACCGGGACAGGGTTACACTACGAGCAGTACTTC	CSVALTGTGLHYEQYF
TRBV7-2	many	.	TRBJ1-5	TGTGCCAGCAGCTTAAGAGGGTTAACTAGCAATCAGCCCCAGCATTTT	CASSLRGLTSNQPQHF
TRBV20-1	many	TRBD1	TRBJ1-5	TGCAGTGCTAGAATACCAGGGGGGCATCAGCCCCAGCATTTT	CSARIPGGHQPQHF
TRBV7-9	many	.	TRBJ2-1	TGTGCCAGTAGTGATGGAGGGACTGCGCAGTTCTTC	CASSDGGTAQFF
TRBV12-3/TRBV12-4	many	.	TRBJ1-5	TGTGCCAGCAGTCAGGACAGAAGAAATCAGCCCCAGCATTTT	CASSQDRRNQPQHF
TRBV19	many	.	TRBJ1-2	TGTGCCAGTAGTATTCTCAACGACTATGGCTACACCTTC	CASSILNDYGYTF
TRBV18	few	.	TRBJ1-2	TGTGCCAGCTCACCACCGAGTTCCAGGTTCTCTTCTAACTATGGCTACACCTTC	CASSPPSSRFSSNYGYTF
TRBV7-2	many	TRBD2	TRBJ2-7	TGTGCCAGCAGCTTAGGGGGCCTAGCGGTCGGAAAGCAGTACTTC	CASSLGGLAVGKQYF
TRBV6-6	.	TRBD2	TRBJ2-1	TGTGCCACTAGAAACGGGGGGGGCTATAATGAGCAGTTCTTC	CATRNGGGYNEQFF
TRBV29-1	few	TRBD1	TRBJ1-1	TGCAGCGTCCCCCACTCAGGGGGCGGCACTGAAGCTTTCTTT	CSVPHSGGGTEAFF
TRBV7-9	many	.	TRBJ2-7	TGTGCCAGCAGCTTAGGGGAGCAGTACTTC	CASSLGEQYF
TRBV6-2/TRBV6-3	.	TRBD1	TRBJ1-6	TGTTCCAGTGCAGGGGGCCGGGCCCTCTTTAATTCACCCCTCCACTTT	CSSAGGRALFNSPLHF
TRBV11-2	.	.	TRBJ2-1	TGTGCCAGCAGCTTATACCCGGGAAATGAGCAGTTCTTC	CASSLYPGNEQFF